The next 3 T cell receptor beta chains were all read from a single sample in a study of identical twins. Each CDR3 protein gets one entry after TCRdb re-called the 5' RACE reads with MiXCR. This table holds some 250,000 distinct CDR3 sequences, 10% to 15% found once. These records were also assigned to another study, of yellow fever vaccine responses in identical twins.

Sequenced: memory (CD45RO+) T cells sorted from blood. Source of these receptors: a woman younger than 30 in good health.

This clonotype was seen at least ten times. This chain links TRBV10-3 with TRBJ2-2, with D tentatively TRBD1 or TRBD2 (5 bases each). This CDR3 spans 14 amino acids. V shed 10 bases and J shed 2 bases, with 14 bases lying between them. Germline-derived CDR1 and CDR2 are ENHRY and SYGVKD. The CDR3: CATSRDGNTGELFF. The CDR3, as DNA: TGTGCCACCTCACGGGACGGAAACACCGGGGAGCTGTTTTTT.

This clonotype was detected only a few times. V is TRBV19 and J is TRBJ2-3; TRBD1 agrees at 7 bases. This CDR3 region has 15 residues. Germline loops: CDR1 LNHDA, CDR2 SQIVND (reference sequence). V was pared by 0 bases and J by 4 bases, with 4 bases of the junction left unmatched. CDR3 sequence reads: CASSIDITGADTQYF. The CDR3 nucleotides are TGTGCCAGTAGTATAGATATTACAGGGGCAGATACGCAGTATTTT.

This chain links TRBV12-3 or TRBV12-4 with TRBJ2-1, with 7 nucleotides matching TRBD2. The CDR3 is 13 amino acids. J lost 8 bases, V lost 11 bases, and 12 bases had no gene match. CDR3: CAGKTSFSDEQFF. The CDR3 DNA reads TGTGCCGGAAAGACTAGCTTCTCGGATGAGCAGTTCTTC.